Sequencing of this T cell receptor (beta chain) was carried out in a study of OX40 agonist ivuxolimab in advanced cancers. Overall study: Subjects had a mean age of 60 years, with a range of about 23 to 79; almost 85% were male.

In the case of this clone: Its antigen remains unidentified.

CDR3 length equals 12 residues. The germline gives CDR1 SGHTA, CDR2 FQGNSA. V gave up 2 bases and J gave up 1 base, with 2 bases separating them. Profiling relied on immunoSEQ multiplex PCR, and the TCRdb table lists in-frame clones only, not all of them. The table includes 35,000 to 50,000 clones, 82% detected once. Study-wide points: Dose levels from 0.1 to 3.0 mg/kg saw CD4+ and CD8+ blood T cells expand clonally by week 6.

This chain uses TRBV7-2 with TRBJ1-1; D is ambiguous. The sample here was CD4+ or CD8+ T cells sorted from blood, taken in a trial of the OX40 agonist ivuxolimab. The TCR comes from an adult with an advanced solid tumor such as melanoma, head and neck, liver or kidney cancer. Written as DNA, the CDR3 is TGTGCCAGCAGCTTATGGAACACTGAAGCTTTCTTT. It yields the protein CASSLWNTEAFF.